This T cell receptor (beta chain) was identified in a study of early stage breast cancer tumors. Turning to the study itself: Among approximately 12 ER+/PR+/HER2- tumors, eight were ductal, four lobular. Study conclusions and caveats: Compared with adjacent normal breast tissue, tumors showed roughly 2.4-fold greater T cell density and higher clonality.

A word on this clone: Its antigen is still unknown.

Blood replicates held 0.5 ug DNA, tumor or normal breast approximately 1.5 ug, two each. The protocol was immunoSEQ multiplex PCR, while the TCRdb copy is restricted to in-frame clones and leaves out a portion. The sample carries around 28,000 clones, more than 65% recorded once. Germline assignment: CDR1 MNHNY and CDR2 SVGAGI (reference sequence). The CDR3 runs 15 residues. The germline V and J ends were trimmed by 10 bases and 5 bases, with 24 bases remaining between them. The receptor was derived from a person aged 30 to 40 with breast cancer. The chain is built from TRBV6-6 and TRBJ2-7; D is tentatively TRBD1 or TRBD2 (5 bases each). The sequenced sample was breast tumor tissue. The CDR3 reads CATGDGMGWANEQYF. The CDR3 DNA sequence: TGTGCCACCGGGGACGGTATGGGATGGGCAAACGAGCAGTACTTC.